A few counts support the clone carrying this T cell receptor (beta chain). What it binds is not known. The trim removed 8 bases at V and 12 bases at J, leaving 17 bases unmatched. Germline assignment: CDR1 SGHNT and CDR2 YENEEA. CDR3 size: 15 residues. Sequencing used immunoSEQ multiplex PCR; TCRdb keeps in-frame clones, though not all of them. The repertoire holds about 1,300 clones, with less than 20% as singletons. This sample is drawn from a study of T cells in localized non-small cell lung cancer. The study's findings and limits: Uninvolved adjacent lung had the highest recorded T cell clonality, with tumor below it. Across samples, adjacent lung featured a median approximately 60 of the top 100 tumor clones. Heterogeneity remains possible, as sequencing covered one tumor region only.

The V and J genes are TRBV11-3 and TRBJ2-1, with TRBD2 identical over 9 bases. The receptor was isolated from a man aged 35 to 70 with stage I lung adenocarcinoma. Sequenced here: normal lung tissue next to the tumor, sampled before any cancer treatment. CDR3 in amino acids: CASLPGLAGPRGQFF. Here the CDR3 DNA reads TGTGCCAGCCTGCCGGGTCTAGCGGGACCCCGGGGGCAGTTCTTC. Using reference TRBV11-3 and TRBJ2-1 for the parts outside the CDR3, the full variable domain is EAGVVQSPRYKIIEKKQPVAFWCNPISGHNTLYWYLQNLGQGPELLIRYENEEAVDDSQLPKDRFSAERLKGVDSTLKIQPAELGDSAVYLCASLPGLAGPRGQFFGPGTRLTVL.